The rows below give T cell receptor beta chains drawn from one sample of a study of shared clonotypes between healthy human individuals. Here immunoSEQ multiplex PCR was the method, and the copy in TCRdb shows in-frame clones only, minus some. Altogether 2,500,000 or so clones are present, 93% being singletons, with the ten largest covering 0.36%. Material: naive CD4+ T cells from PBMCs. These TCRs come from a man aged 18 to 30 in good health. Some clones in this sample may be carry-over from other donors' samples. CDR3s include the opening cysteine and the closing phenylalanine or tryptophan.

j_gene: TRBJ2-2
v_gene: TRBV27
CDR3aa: CASSRQGMWGDTGELFF

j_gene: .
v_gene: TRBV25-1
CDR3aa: CARGPTRATSYEQYF

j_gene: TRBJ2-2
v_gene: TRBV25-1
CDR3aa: CASSESLGQGFGELFF

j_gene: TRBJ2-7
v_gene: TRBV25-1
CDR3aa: CASSRTDAYEQYF

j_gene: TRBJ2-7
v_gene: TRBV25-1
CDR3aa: CASSGTELSYEQYF

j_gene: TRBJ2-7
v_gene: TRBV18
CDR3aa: CASSPGLGGYEQYF

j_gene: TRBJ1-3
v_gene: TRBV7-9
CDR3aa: CASSRDGGRGNTIYF

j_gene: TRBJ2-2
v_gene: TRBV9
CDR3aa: CASSVAARNTGELFF

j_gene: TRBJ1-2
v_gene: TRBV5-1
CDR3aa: CASSLGQGDYGYTF

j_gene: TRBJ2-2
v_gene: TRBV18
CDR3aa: CASSPPSTGELFF

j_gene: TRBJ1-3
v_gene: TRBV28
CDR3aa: CASSPLGQGNTIYF

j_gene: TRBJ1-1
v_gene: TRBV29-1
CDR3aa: CSVEARLWSGEAFF

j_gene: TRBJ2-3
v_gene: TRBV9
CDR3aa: CASSATLAGWDTQYF

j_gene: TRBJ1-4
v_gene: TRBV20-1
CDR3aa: CSARDWTGGVF

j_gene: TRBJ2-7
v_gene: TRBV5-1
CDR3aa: CASTLGSSGSLYEQYF

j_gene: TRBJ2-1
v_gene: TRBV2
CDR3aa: CASSEAPGLGRPGNEQFF

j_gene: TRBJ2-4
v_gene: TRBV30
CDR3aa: CAWSVGRVRIQLAKNIQYF

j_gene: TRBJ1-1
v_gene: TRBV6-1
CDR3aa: CASIQLQTTIAFF

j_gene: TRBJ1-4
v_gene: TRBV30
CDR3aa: CAWSLGGLNEKLFF

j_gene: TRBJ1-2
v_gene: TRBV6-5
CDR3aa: CASSLTLDRDYGYTF

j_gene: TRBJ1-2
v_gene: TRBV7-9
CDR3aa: CASSFTGSGYTF

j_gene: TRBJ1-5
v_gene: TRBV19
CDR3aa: CASRRGTGHHQPQHF

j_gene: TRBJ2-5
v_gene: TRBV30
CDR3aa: CAWSVRTQYF

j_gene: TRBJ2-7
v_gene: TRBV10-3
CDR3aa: CAIRKSGTGDYEQYF

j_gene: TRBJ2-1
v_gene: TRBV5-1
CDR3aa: CASSLTTGDNEQFF

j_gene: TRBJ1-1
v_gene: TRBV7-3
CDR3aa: CASSSAAGGSYTEAFF

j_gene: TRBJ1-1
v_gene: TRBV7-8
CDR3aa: CASKGQMNTEAFF

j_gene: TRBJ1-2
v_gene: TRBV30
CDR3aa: CAWRWGAYYGYTF

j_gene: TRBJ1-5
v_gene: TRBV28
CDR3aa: CASSPVSTGRQPQHF

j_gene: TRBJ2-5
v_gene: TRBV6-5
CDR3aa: CASGAGKETQYF

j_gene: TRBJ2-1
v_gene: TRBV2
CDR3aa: CASSLQSNEQFF

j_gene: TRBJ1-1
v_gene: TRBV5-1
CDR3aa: CASSIQTGDEAFF

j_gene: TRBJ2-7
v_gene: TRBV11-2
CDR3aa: CASSLAPTGLSYEQYF

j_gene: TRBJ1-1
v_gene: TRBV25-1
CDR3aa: CASSQTRQGYTEAFF

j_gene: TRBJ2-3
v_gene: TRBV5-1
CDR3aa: CASSSGGVGTDTQYF

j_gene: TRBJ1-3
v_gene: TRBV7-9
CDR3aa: CASSSEGGSGNTIYF

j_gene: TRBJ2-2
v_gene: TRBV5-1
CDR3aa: CASSSPLAGDSTGELFF

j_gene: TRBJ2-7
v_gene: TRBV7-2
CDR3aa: CASSTTGRYEQYF

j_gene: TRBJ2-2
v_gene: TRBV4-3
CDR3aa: CASSQDIQANTGELFF

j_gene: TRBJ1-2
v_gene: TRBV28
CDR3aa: CASTLASDYGYTF

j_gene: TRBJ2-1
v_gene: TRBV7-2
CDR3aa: CASSLVGGAGASYNEQFF

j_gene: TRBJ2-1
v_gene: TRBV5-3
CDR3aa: CARSPRAGEINEQFF

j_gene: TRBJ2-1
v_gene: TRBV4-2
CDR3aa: CASSQVAYPSSYNEQFF

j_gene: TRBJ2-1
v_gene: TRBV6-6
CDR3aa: CASSYSYDNEQFF

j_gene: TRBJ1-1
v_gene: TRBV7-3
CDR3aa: CASSSRSKGPNTEAFF

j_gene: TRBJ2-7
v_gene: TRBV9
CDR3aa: CASSPDGALNYEQYF

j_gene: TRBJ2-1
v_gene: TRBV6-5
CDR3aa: CASSYRASEQFF

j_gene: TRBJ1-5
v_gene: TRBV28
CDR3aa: CASSTGGLGGISNQPQHF

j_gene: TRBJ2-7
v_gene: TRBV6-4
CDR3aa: CASSVEDGHEQYF

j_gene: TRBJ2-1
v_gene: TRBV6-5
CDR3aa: CASSESYNEQFF

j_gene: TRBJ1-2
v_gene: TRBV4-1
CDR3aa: CASRLTVANYGYTF

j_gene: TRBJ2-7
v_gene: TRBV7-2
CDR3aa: CASSLETGYEQYF

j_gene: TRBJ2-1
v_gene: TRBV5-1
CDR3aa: CASSFTFEQFF